This TCR beta chain was captured in a study of blood T cell repertoires in COVID-19. CDR1 is GTSNPN and CDR2 is SVGIG in the germline V gene (reference sequence). CDR3 length equals 16 residues. Between the trimmed V and J ends, which lost 0 bases and 2 bases, there was a span of 14 bases. Libraries were prepared by immunoSEQ multiplex PCR; TCRdb keeps only in-frame clonotypes and omits some of them. Of about 390,000 clones in the sample, approximately 87% were seen once. The specimen was peripheral blood. The rearrangement joins TRBV30 to TRBJ1-3; no definite D call. This TCR was recovered from a woman aged 55 to 70 with COVID-19, enrolled during active disease. CDR3 nucleotides: TGTGCCTGGAGTGTATCCCACACTCTAGCTGGAAACACCATATATTTT. This translates into CAWSVSHTLAGNTIYF. The full variable domain, in which reference TRBV30 and TRBJ1-3 provide the parts outside the CDR3, is SQTIHQWPATLVQPVGSPLSLECTVEGTSNPNLYWYRQAAGRGLQLLFYSVGIGQISSEVPQNLSASRPQDRQFILSSKKLLLSDSGFYLCAWSVSHTLAGNTIYFGEGSWLTVV.